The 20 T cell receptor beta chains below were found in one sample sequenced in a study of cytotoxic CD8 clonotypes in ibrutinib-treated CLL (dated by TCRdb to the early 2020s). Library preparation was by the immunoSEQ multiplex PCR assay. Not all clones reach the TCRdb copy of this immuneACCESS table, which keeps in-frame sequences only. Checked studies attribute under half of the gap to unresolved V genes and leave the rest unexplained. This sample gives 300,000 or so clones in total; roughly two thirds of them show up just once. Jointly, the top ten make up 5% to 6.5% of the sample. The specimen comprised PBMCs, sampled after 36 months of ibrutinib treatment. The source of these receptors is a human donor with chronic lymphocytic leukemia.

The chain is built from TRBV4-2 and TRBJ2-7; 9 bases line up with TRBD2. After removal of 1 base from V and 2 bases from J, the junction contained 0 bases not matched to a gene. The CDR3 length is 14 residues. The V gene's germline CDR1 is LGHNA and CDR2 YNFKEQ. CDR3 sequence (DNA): TGTGCCAGCAGCCAAGGCGGGGGGGCCTACGAGCAGTACTTC. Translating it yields CASSQGGGAYEQYF.

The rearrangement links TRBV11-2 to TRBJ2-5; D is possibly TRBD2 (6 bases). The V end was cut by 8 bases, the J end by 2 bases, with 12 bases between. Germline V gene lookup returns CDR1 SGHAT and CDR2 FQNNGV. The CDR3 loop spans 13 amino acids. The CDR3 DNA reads TGTGCCAGCGTGGACGGGAGACAAGAGACCCAGTACTTC. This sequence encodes CASVDGRQETQYF.

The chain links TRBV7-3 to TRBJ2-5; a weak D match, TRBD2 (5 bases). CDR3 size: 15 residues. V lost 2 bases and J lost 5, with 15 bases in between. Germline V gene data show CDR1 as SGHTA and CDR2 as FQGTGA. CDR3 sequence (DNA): TGTGCCAGCAGCTTAGTAGGGAGTAGGTGGGAGACCCAGTACTTC. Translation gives CASSLVGSRWETQYF.

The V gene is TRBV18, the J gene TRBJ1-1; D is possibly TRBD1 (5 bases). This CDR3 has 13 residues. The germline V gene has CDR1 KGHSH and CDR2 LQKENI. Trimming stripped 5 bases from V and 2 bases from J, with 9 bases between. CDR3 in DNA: TGTGCCAGCTCATGGGGGTCTAACACTGAAGCTTTCTTT. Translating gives CASSWGSNTEAFF.

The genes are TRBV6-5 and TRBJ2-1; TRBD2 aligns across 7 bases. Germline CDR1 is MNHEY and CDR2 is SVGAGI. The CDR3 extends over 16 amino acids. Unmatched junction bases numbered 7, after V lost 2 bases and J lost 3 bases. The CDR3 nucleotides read TGTGCCAGCAGTTACCCCGGTTCTAGCGGCTACAATGAGCAGTTCTTC. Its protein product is CASSYPGSSGYNEQFF.

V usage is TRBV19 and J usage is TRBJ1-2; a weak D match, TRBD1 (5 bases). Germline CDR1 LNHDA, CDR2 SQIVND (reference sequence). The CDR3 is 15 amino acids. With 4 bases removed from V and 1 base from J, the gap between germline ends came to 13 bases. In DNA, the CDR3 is TGTGCCAGTAGTAAAAGAAGGGGAGGTAACTATGGCTACACCTTC. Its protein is CASSKRRGGNYGYTF.

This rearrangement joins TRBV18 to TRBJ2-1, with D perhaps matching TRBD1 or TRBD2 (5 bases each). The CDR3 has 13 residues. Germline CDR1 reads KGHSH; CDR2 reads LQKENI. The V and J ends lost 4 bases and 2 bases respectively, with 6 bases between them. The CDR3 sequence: CASSLGPYNEQFF. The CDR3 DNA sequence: TGTGCCAGCTCACTGGGACCCTACAATGAGCAGTTCTTC.

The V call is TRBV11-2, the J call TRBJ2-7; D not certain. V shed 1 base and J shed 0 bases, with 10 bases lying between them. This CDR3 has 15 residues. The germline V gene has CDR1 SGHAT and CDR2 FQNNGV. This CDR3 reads CASSLVVDSSYEQYF. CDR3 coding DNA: TGTGCCAGCAGCTTAGTGGTGGATAGCTCCTACGAGCAGTACTTC.

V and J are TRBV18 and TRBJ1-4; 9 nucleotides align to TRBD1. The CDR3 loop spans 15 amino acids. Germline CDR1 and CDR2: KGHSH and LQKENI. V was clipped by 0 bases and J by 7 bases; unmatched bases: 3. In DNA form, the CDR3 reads TGTGCCAGCTCACCACCCGGGACAGGGTTTGAAAAACTGTTTTTT. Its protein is CASSPPGTGFEKLFF.

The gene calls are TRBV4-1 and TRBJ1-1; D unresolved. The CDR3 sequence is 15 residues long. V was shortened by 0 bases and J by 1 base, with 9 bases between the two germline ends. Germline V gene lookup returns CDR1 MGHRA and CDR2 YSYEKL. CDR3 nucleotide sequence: TGCGCCAGCAGCCAAGATATCTACAGGAACACTGAAGCTTTCTTT. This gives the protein CASSQDIYRNTEAFF.

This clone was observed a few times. This chain's CDR3 is CASSSLAGGYYEQYF. The CDR3 DNA sequence: TGTGCCAGCAGTTCCCTAGCGGGAGGGTACTACGAGCAGTACTTC. This chain links TRBV28 with TRBJ2-7; 12 bases are shared with TRBD2. Germline-derived CDR1 and CDR2 are MDHEN and SYDVKM. The CDR3 length is 15 residues. The trim removed 4 bases at V and 3 bases at J, leaving 4 bases unmatched.

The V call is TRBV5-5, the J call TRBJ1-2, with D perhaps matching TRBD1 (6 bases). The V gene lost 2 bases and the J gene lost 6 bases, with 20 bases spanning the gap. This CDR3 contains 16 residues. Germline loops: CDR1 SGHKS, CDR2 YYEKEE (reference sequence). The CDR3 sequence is CASSFGGQGHLDGYTF. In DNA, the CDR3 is TGTGCCAGCAGCTTCGGGGGGCAGGGCCATCTTGATGGCTACACCTTC.

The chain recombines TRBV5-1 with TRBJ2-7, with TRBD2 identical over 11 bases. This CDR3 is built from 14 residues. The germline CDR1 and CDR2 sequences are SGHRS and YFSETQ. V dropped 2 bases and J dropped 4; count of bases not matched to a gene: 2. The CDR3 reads CASSFGLAGYEQYF. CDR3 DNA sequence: TGCGCCAGCAGCTTCGGACTAGCGGGTTACGAGCAGTACTTC.

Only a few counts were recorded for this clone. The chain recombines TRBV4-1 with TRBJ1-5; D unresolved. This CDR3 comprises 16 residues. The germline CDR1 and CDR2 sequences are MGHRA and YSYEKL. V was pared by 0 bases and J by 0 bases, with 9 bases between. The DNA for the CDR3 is TGCGCCAGCAGCCAAGACTGGGTATATAGCAATCAGCCCCAGCATTTT. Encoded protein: CASSQDWVYSNQPQHF.

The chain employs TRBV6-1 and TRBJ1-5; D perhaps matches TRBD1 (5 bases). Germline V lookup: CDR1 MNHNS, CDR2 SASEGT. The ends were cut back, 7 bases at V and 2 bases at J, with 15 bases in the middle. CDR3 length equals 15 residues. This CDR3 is CASTVQVKGNQPQHF. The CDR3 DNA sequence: TGTGCCAGCACCGTACAGGTCAAGGGCAATCAGCCCCAGCATTTT.

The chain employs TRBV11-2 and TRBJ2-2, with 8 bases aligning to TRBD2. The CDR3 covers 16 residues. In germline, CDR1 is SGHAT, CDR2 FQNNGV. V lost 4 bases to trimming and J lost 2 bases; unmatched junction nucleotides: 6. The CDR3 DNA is TGTGCCAGCAGCTCCTTTTGGACTAGCAACACCGGGGAGCTGTTTTTT. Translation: CASSSFWTSNTGELFF.

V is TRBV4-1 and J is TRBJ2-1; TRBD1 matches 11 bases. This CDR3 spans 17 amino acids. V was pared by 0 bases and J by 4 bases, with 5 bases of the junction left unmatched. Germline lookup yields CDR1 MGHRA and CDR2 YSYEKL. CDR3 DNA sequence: TGCGCCAGCAGCCAAGATCGAGGGACAGGGGGATACAATGAGCAGTTCTTC. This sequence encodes CASSQDRGTGGYNEQFF.

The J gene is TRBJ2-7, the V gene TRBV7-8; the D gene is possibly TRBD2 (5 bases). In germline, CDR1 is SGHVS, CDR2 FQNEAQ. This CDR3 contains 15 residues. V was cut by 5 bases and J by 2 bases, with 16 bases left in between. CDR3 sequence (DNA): TGTGCCAGCAGCCTGACGCGGACGGGGACCTACGAGCAGTACTTC. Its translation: CASSLTRTGTYEQYF.

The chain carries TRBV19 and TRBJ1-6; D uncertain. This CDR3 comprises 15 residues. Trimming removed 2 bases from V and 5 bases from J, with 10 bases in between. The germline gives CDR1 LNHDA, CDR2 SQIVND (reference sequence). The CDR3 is CASSIRPINNSPLHF. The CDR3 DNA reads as TGTGCCAGTAGTATACGACCTATAAATAATTCACCCCTCCACTTT.

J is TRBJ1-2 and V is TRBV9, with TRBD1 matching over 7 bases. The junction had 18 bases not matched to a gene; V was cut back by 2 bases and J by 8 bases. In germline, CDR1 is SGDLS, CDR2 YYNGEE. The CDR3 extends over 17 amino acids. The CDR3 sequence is CASSVFGTAPGASGYTF. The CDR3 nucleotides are TGTGCCAGCAGCGTGTTCGGGACAGCGCCCGGAGCTAGCGGCTACACCTTC.